The T cell receptor (beta chain) described here comes from a study of identical twins. Study-level results: When twins shared out-of-frame alpha sequences, those sequences had excess low generation probability. Potential partial confounding of zero-insertion analyses by invariant MAIT and iNKT cells was noted.

This CDR3 comprises 15 residues. Between the trimmed V and J ends, which lost 6 bases and 3 bases, there was a span of 18 bases. Germline lookup yields CDR1 DFQATT and CDR2 SNEGSKA (reference sequence). Template switching added a universal primer binding site, and final cDNA carried unique molecular identifiers. Each CDR3 protein gets one entry after TCRdb re-called the 5' RACE reads with MiXCR. This sample has some 1,700,000 distinct CDR3 sequences; about 30% occur once, and the top ten carry around 0.25%. A note on this clonotype: What it recognizes is unknown.

The sample taken for sequencing was cord blood. The TCR sequence derives from a newborn girl in good health. The J gene is TRBJ2-1, the V gene TRBV20-1, with a possible D match to TRBD2 (7 bases). CDR3 DNA: TGCAGTGCCTCCCGGCCGGGGGGCTTCTACAATGAGCAGTTCTTC. The encoded protein is CSASRPGGFYNEQFF.